This TCR beta chain was found in a study of T cell repertoires in cytomegalovirus infection. Points from the study as a whole: Identification of carriers of CMV plus the relevant HLA was performed using cumulative public TCR beta family frequency.

The CDR3 loop spans 16 amino acids. Trimming cost V 1 base and J 7 bases, with 17 bases left between them. TCRdb itself ran the reads through MiXCR, one entry per CDR3 protein. The table includes hundreds of thousands of distinct CDR3 sequences, around 30% detected once. Worth noting for this clonotype: The target antigen is unknown.

The V call is TRBV12-3 or TRBV12-4, the J call TRBJ1-5; a possible D gene is TRBD1 (6 bases). The TCR was taken from a human donor in good health (CMV status not recorded). Some clones in this sample may be carry-over from other donors' samples. The sample was cultured CD8+ T cells from PBMCs, taken from culture after CMV antigen stimulation. The CDR3 DNA reads TGTGCCAGCAGTTTAGAGAGTACAGGGTTAGGACAGCCCCAGCATTTT. Translated, it gives CASSLESTGLGQPQHF.